This T cell receptor (beta chain) was profiled in a study of early T cells in non-severe SARS-CoV-2 infection. This CDR3 has 12 residues. The germline V gene encodes CDR1 SGHAT and CDR2 FQNNGV. V was pared by 2 bases and J by 6 bases, with 7 bases between. MiXCR, run by TCRdb on the 5' RACE reads, gives a single entry per CDR3 protein. In the table there are 66,000 or so distinct CDR3 sequences, 11% of which are singletons. This clonotype has at least ten counts. The source is an adult who was a healthcare worker with PCR-confirmed SARS-CoV-2 infection or an uninfected control (not recorded which). The sample comprised whole blood. The chain couples TRBV11-2 to TRBJ1-2; TRBD1 is a possible D gene (5 bases). Here the CDR3 reads CASSLWGDGYTF. In DNA, the CDR3 is TGTGCCAGCAGCTTATGGGGGGATGGCTACACCTTC.